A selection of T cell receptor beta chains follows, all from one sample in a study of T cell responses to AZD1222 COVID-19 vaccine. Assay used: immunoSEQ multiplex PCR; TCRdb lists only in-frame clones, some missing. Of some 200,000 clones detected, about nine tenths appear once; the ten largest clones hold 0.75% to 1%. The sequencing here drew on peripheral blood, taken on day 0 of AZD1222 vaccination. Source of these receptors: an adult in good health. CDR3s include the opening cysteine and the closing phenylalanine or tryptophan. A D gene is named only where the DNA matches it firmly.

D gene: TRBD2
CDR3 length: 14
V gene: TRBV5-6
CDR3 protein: CASSFGTTNYEQYF

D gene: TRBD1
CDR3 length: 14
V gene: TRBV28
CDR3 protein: CASSLDRVGTEAFF

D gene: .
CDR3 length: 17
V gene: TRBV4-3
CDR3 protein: CASSQDSFPGTINEQFF

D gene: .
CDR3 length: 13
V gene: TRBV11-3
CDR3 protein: CASSLDPGGELFF

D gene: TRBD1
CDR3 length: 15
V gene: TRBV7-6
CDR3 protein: CASSLSGGSYNEQFF

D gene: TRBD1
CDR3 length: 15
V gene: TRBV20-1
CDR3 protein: CSASGTERKNTEAFF

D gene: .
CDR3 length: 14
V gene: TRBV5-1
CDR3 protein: CASSLEAPPYEQYF

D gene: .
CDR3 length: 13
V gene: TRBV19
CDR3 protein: CASSAATSYEQYF

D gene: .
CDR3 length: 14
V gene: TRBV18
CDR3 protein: CASSPTDPGNTIYF

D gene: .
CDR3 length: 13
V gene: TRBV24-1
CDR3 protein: CATSDLGWETQYF

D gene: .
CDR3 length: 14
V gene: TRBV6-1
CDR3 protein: CASSEGTITYGYTF

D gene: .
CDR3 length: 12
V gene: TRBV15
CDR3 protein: CATSGGSETQYF

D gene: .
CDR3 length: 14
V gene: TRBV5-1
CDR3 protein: CASSLTVLGETQYF

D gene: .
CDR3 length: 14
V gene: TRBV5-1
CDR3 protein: CASSLGGGEETQYF

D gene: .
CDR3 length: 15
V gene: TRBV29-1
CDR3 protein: CSVEDWTESSYEQYF

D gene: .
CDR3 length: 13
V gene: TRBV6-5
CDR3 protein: CASSSILAGELFF

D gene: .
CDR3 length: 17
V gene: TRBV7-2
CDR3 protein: CASSLWHGGTDYNEQFF

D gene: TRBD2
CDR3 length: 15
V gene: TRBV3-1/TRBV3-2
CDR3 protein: CASSQLAGAGNEQFF

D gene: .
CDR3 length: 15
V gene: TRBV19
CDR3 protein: CASKGGQGLNQPQHF

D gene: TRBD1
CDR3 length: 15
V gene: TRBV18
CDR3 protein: CASSSRDRITGELFF

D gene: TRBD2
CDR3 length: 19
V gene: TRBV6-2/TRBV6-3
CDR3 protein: CASSSPGLAGGLDTDTQYF

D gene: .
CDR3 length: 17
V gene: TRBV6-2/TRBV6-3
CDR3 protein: CASSYHLGLGDKETQYF

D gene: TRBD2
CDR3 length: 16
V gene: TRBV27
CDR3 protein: CASRPGGSGSSYEQYF

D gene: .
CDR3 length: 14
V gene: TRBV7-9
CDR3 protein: CASSRSASSYEQYF

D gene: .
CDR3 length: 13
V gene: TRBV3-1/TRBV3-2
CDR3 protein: CASSQVHSDTQYF

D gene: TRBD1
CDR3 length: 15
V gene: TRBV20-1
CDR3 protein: CSASPRGYANQPQHF

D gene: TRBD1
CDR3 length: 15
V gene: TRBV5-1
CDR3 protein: CASSWDSRSGNTIYF

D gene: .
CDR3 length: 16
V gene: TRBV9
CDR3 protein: CASSVQGSSYNSPLHF

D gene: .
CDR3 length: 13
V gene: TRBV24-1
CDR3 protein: CATSDSNRETQYF

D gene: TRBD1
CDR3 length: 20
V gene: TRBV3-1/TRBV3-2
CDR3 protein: CASSPNAGQGGSDDNQPQHF

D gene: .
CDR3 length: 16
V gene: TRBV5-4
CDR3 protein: CASSLSTWGNNSPLHF

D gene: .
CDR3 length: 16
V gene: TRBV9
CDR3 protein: CASSASLTSGANVLTF

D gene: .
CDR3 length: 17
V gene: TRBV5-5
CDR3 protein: CASSPVGGGHSGNTIYF

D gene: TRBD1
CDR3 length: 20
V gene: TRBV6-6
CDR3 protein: CASSPHTDRPQPYSNQPQHF

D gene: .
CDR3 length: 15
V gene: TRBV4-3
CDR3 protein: CASSQDFPGARGYTF

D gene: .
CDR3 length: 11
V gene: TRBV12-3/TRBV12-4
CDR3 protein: CASGAADTQYF

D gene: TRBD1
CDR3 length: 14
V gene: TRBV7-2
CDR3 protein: CASSPWTGGYEQYF

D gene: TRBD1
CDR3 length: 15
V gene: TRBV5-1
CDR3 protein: CASSPGTGGLYEQYF

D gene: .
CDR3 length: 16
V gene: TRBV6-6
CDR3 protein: CASSYGLQLVRGEQYF

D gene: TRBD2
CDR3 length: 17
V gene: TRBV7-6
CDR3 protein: CASSLATTSGAPYEQYF